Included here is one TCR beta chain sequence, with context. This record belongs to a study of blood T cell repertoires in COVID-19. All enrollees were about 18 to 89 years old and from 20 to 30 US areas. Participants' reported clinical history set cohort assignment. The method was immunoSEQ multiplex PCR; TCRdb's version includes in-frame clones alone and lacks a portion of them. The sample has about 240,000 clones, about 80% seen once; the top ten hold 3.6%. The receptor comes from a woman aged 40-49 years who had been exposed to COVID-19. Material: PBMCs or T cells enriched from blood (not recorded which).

CDR3 nucleotide sequence: TGCGCCAGCAGCGCACTAGCGGGGGGGCCGAACGGGGAGCTGTTTTTT. Its protein product is CASSALAGGPNGELFF. The chain joins TRBV5-1 to TRBJ2-2; 13 nucleotides align to TRBD2. Per the germline V gene, CDR1 is SGHRS and CDR2 is YFSETQ. CDR3 length: 16 residues. The trim removed 4 bases at V and 7 bases at J, leaving 7 bases unmatched.